Sequencing of this TCR beta chain was carried out in a study of blood T cell repertoires in COVID-19. The overall study: Acute and convalescent COVID-19 samples came from the United States, Italy and Spain. Nucleic acid was either cDNA or gDNA, and it came from T cells, B-cell-depleted T cells, or PBMCs.

Germline V gene sequence: CDR1 SQVTM, CDR2 ANQGSEA. The CDR3 consists of 15 residues. The V and J ends lost 7 bases and 1 base, in that order; junction bases with no gene match: 11. Study processing details: The authors estimated nucleated cell counts from reference gene primer amplification. Assay used: immunoSEQ multiplex PCR; TCRdb lists only in-frame clones, some missing. V and J calls and clone size are those listed in that table; D and trimming were worked out from the DNA. The sample carries under 50,000 clones, roughly nine tenths recorded once. Sequenced input: peripheral blood. The gene calls are TRBV29-1 and TRBJ2-7; 9 positions agree with TRBD1. The sequence was obtained from a man between 65 and 85 years old with active COVID-19. CDR3 region: CSAVTGTGTSYEQYF. CDR3 nucleotide sequence: TGCAGCGCTGTAACCGGGACAGGGACTTCCTACGAGCAGTACTTC.